This is a list of T cell receptor beta chains from one sample in a study of OX40 agonist ivuxolimab in advanced cancers. Assay: immunoSEQ multiplex PCR; the TCRdb copy retains only in-frame clones and omits some. The table records approximately 97,000 clones, about nine tenths of them present only once. This specimen consisted of CD4+ or CD8+ T cells sorted from blood, obtained in a trial of the OX40 agonist ivuxolimab. The receptors originated from an adult with an advanced solid tumor such as melanoma, head and neck, liver or kidney cancer. Both conserved end residues are part of each CDR3. Each record gives: CDR3 DNA, CDR3 protein, D gene, CDR3 length, V gene, clone size, J gene. D genes are given only for firm matches. The size of a clone is reported for some rows only, either as once, few or many, or as a class for expanded clones.

CDR3 DNA: TGTGCCTGGAGGGCTCAGAGTCCACCCCTCCACTTT
CDR3 protein: CAWRAQSPPLHF
D gene: -
CDR3 length: 12
V gene: TRBV30
clone size: few
J gene: TRBJ1-6

CDR3 DNA: TGTGCCAGCAGCTTAAAATGGGGTGTCCCCTCTGGGGCCAACGTCCTGACTTTC
CDR3 protein: CASSLKWGVPSGANVLTF
D gene: -
CDR3 length: 18
V gene: TRBV7-2
clone size: few
J gene: TRBJ2-6

CDR3 DNA: TGTGCCAGCAGCGAGACAGGGTCGAGTACCGGGGAGCTGTTTTTT
CDR3 protein: CASSETGSSTGELFF
D gene: TRBD1
CDR3 length: 15
V gene: TRBV11-3
clone size: -
J gene: TRBJ2-2

CDR3 DNA: TGTGCCAGCAGCAGAACGCAGAACACTGAAGCTTTCTTT
CDR3 protein: CASSRTQNTEAFF
D gene: -
CDR3 length: 13
V gene: TRBV7-9
clone size: -
J gene: TRBJ1-1

CDR3 DNA: TGTGCCAGCTCACCATCAGGGAATCCAAACACTGAAGCTTTCTTT
CDR3 protein: CASSPSGNPNTEAFF
D gene: -
CDR3 length: 15
V gene: TRBV18
clone size: -
J gene: TRBJ1-1

CDR3 DNA: TGCGCCAGCAGCGTAACTAGCTATGAGCAGTTCTTC
CDR3 protein: CASSVTSYEQFF
D gene: -
CDR3 length: 12
V gene: TRBV5-1
clone size: few
J gene: TRBJ2-1

CDR3 DNA: TGCGCCAGCAGCTCCGACAGGGGGCGTGTAGATACGCAGTATTTT
CDR3 protein: CASSSDRGRVDTQYF
D gene: TRBD1
CDR3 length: 15
V gene: TRBV5-1
clone size: -
J gene: TRBJ2-3

CDR3 DNA: TGTGCCAGCAGCGTAAAGGACCCGTATAATTCACCCCTCCACTTT
CDR3 protein: CASSVKDPYNSPLHF
D gene: -
CDR3 length: 15
V gene: TRBV9
clone size: -
J gene: TRBJ1-6

CDR3 DNA: TGTGCTAGCAGCTTACGGCAGGGATATGAGCAGTTCTTC
CDR3 protein: CASSLRQGYEQFF
D gene: -
CDR3 length: 13
V gene: TRBV7-7
clone size: -
J gene: TRBJ2-1

CDR3 DNA: TGTGCCAGCAGCTTAATGGGGCCGAACACTGAAGCTTTCTTT
CDR3 protein: CASSLMGPNTEAFF
D gene: -
CDR3 length: 14
V gene: TRBV7-9
clone size: -
J gene: TRBJ1-1